The next 2 T cell receptor beta chains were all read from a single sample in a study of T cell repertoires in cytomegalovirus infection. Which antigens these TCRs recognize remains unknown. TCRdb analysed the reads with MiXCR anew, one entry per CDR3 protein. The data show approximately 590,000 distinct CDR3 sequences, just under 40% seen once. Specimen: cultured PBMCs, collected from culture after CMV antigen stimulation. These receptor sequences come from a human donor in good health (CMV status not recorded). Some clones in this sample may be carry-over from other donors' samples.

This clonotype was seen a handful of times. The V gene is TRBV4-2, the J gene TRBJ2-5; 7 positions match TRBD2. Germline V lookup: CDR1 LGHNA, CDR2 YNFKEQ. The CDR3 runs 17 residues. With V trimmed by 4 bases and J by 3 bases, 14 bases remained unmatched. As DNA, the CDR3 is TGTGCCAGCAGCCGCCGGGAGGAAGCGGGGACCGAAGAGACCCAGTACTTC. Its translation is CASSRREEAGTEETQYF.

This clonotype has a handful of counts. The V call is TRBV19, the J call TRBJ2-5, with D possibly matching TRBD2 (7 bases). Germline CDR1 LNHDA, CDR2 SQIVND (reference sequence). The CDR3 length is 17 residues. The ends were cut back, 1 base at V and 5 bases at J, with 20 bases in the middle. As DNA, the CDR3 is TGTGCCAGTAGTATAGGGGGGGGCCAAAGCGGGACCGAGACCCAGTACTTC. Encoded protein: CASSIGGGQSGTETQYF.